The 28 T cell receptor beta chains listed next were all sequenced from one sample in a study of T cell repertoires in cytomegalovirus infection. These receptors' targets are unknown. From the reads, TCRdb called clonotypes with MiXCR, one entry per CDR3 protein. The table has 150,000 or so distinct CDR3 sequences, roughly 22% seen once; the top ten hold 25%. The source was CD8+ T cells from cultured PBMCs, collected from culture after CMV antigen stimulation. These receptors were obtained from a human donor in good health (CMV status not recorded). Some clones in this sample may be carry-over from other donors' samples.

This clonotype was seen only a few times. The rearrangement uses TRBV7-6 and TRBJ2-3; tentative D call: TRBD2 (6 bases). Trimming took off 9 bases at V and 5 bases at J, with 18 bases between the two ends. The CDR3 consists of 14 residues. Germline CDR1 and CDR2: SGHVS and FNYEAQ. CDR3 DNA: TGTGCCAGTTCGGTGGAGGGCGGCAGAGATACGCAGTATTTT. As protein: CASSVEGGRDTQYF.

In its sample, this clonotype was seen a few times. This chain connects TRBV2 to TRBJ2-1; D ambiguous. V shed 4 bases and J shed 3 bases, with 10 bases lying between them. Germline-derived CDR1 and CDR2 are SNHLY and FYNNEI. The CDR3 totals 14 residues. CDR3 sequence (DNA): TGTGCCAGCAGTGGGGTCGTCAACTACAATGAGCAGTTCTTC. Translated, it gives CASSGVVNYNEQFF. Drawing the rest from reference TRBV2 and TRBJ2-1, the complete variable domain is EPEVTQTPSHQVTQMGQEVILRCVPISNHLYFYWYRQILGQKVEFLVSFYNNEISEKSEIFDDQFSVERPDGSNFTLKIRSTKLEDSAMYFCASSGVVNYNEQFFGPGTRLTVL.

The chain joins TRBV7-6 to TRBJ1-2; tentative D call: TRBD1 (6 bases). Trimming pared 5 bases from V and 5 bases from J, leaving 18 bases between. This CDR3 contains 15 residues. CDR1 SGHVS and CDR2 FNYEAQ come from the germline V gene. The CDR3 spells CASSPKAGDPYGYTF. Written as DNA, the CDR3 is TGTGCCAGCAGCCCCAAGGCAGGGGACCCTTATGGCTACACCTTC.

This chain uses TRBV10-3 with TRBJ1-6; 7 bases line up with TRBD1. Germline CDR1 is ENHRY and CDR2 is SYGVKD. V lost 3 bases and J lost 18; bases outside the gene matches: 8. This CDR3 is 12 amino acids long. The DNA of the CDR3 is TGTGCCATCAGTGATAACAGGGGAAGGGCCCACTTT. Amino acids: CAISDNRGRAHF.

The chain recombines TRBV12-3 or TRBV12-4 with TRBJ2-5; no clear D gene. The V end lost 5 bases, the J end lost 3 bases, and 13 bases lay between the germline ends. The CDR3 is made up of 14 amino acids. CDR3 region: CASSEPRGEETQYF. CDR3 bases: TGTGCCAGCAGTGAACCCCGTGGGGAAGAGACCCAGTACTTC.

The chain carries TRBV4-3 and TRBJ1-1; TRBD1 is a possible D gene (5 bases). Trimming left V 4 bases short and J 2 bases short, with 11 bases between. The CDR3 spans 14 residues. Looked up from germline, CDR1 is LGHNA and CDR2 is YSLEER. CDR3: CASSRNRLNTEAFF. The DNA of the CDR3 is TGCGCCAGCAGCCGGAACAGGCTAAACACTGAAGCTTTCTTT.

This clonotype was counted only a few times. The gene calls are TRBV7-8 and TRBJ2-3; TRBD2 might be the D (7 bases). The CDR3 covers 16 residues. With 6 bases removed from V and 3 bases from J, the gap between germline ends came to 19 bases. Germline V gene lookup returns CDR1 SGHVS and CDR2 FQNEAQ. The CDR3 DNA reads TGTGCCAGCAGATCCCCTAAGGGGGGGGGAACAGATACGCAGTATTTT. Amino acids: CASRSPKGGGTDTQYF.

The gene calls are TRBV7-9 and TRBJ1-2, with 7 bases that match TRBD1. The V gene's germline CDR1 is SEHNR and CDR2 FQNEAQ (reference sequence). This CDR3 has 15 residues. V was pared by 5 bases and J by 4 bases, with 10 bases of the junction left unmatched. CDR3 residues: CASSPTGRPVYGYTF. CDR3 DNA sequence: TGTGCCAGCAGCCCGACAGGGCGACCGGTCTATGGCTACACCTTC. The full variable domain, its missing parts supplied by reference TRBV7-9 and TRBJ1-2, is DTGVSQNPRHKITKRGQNVTFRCDPISEHNRLYWYRQTLGQGPEFLTYFQNEAQLEKSRLLSDRFSAERPKGSFSTLEIQRTEQGDSAMYLCASSPTGRPVYGYTFGSGTRLTVV.

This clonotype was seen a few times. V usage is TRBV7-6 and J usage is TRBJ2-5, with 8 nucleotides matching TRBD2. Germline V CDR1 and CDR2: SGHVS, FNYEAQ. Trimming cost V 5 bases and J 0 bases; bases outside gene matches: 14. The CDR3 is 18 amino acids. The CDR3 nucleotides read TGTGCCAGCAGCGCCCACGCGGGGGGAGACTGGTACCAAGAGACCCAGTACTTC. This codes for CASSAHAGGDWYQETQYF.

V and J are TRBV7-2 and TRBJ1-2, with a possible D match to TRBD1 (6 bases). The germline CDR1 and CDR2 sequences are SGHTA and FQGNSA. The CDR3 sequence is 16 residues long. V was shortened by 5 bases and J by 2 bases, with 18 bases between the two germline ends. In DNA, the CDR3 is TGTGCCAGCAGCCCACAGGGACCCCAAGAGAACTATGGCTACACCTTC. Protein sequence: CASSPQGPQENYGYTF. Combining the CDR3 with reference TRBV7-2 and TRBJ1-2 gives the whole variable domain GAGVSQSPSNKVTEKGKDVELRCDPISGHTALYWYRQSLGQGLEFLIYFQGNSAPDKSGLPSDRFSAERTGGSVSTLTIQRTQQEDSAVYLCASSPQGPQENYGYTFGSGTRLTVV.

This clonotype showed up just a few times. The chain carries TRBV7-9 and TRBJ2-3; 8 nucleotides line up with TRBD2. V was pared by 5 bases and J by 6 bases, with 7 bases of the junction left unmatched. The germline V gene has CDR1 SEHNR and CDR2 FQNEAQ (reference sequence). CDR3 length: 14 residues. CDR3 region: CASSREGPKDTQYF. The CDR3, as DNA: TGTGCCAGCAGCCGGGAGGGACCCAAGGATACGCAGTATTTT.

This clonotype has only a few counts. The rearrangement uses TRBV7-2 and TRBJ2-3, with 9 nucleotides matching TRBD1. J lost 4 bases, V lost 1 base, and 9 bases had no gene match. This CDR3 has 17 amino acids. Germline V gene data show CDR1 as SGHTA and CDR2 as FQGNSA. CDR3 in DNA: TGTGCCAGCAGCTTAGAGCTGGGCGGGACAGGGCCAGATACGCAGTATTTT. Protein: CASSLELGGTGPDTQYF.

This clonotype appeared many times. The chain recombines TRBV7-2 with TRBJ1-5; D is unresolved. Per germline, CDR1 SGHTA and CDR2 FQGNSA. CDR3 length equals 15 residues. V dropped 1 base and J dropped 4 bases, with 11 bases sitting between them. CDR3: CASSLDGQPNQPQHF. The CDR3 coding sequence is TGTGCCAGCAGCTTAGACGGGCAGCCTAATCAGCCCCAGCATTTT.

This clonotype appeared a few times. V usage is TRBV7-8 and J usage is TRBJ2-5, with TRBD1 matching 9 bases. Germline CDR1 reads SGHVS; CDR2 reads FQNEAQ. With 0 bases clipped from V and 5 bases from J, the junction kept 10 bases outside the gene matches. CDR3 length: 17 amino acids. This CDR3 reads CASSLAVGTGPEETQYF. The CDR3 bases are TGTGCCAGCAGCTTAGCGGTCGGGACAGGGCCGGAGGAGACCCAGTACTTC.

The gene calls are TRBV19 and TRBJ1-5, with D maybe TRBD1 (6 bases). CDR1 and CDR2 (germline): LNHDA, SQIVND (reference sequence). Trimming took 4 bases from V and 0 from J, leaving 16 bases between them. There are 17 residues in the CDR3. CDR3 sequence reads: CASSTQPTGISNQPQHF. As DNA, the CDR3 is TGTGCCAGTAGTACCCAGCCGACAGGAATTAGCAATCAGCCCCAGCATTTT.

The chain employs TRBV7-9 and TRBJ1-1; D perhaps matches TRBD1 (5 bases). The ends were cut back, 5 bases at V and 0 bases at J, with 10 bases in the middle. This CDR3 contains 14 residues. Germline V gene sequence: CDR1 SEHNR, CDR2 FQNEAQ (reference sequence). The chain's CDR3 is CASSPGGVNTEAFF. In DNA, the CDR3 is TGTGCCAGCAGCCCCGGAGGGGTGAACACTGAAGCTTTCTTT.

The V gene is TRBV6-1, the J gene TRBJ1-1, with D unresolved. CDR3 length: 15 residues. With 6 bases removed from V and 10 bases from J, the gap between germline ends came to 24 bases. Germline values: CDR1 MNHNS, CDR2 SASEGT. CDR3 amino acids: CASRPGPSRGQGAFF. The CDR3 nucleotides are TGTGCCAGCAGACCGGGTCCCAGCAGAGGGCAAGGAGCTTTCTTT.

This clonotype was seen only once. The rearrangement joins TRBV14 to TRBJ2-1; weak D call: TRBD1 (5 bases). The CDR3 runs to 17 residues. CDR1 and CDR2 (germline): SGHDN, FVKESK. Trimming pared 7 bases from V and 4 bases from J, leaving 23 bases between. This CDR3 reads CASTLDSSPMQYNEQFF. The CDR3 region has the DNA TGTGCCAGCACCCTCGACAGTTCGCCTATGCAGTACAATGAGCAGTTCTTC.

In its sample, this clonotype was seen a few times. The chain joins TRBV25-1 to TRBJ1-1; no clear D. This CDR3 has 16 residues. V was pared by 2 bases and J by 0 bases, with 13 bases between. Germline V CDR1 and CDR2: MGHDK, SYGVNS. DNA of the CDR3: TGTGCCAGCAGTGAACAAAACCAACCCATGAACACTGAAGCTTTCTTT. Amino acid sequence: CASSEQNQPMNTEAFF.

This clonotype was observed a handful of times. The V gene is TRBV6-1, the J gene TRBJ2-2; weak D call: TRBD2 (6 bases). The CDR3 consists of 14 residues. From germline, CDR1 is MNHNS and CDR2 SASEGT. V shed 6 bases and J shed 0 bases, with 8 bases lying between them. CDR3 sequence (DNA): TGTGCCAGCAGGGGACTGACGAACACCGGGGAGCTGTTTTTT. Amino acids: CASRGLTNTGELFF.

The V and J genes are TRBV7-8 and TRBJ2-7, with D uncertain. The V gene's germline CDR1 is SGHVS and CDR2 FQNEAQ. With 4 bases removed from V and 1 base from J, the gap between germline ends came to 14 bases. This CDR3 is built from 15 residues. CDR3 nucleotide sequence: TGTGCCAGCAGCTATTCCGGGTCCTATTCCTACGAGCAGTACTTC. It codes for CASSYSGSYSYEQYF.

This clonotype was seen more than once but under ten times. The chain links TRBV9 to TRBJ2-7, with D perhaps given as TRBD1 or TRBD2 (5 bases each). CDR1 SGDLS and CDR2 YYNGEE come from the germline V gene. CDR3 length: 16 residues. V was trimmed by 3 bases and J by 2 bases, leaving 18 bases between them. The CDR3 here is CASSAGPGPSTYEQYF. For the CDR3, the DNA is TGTGCCAGCAGCGCTGGGCCGGGACCCTCGACCTACGAGCAGTACTTC.

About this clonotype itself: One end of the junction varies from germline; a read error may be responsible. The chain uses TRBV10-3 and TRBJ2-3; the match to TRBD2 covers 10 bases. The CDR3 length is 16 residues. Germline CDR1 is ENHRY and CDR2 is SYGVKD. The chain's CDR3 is CAIRESAGGPTDTQYF. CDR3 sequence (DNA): TGTGCCATCAGGGAGTCAGCGGGGGGGCCTACAGATACGCAGTATTTT.

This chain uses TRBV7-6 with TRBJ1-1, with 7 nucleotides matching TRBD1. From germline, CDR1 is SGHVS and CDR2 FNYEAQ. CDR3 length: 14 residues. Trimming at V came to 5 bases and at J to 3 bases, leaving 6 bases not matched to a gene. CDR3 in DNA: TGTGCCAGCAGCACGGGACAGCGGGACACTGAAGCTTTCTTT. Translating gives CASSTGQRDTEAFF.

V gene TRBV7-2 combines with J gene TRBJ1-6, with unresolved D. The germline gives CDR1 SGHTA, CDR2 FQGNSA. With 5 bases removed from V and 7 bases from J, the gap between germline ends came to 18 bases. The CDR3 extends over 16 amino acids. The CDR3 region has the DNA TGTGCCAGCAGCAACAAACTACGGGAAAAGAATTCACCCCTCCACTTT. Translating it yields CASSNKLREKNSPLHF.

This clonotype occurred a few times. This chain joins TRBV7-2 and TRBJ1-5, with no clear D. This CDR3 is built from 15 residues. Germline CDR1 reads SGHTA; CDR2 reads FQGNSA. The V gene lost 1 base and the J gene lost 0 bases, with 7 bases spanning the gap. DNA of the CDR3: TGTGCCAGCAGCTTAGACGGGGTTAGCAATCAGCCCCAGCATTTT. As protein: CASSLDGVSNQPQHF. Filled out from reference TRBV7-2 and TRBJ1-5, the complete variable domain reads GAGVSQSPSNKVTEKGKDVELRCDPISGHTALYWYRQSLGQGLEFLIYFQGNSAPDKSGLPSDRFSAERTGGSVSTLTIQRTQQEDSAVYLCASSLDGVSNQPQHFGDGTRLSIL.

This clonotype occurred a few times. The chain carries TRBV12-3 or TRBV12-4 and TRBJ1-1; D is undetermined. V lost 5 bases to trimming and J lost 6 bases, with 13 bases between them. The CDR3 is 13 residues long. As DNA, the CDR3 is TGTGCCAGCAGTGCTAGGCGGGTAGCTGAAGCTTTCTTT. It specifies CASSARRVAEAFF.

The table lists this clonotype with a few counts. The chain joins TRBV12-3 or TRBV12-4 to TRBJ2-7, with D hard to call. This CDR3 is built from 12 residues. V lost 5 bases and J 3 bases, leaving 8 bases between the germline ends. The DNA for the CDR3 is TGTGCCAGCAGTCCCTTGATCTACGAGCAGTACTTC. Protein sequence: CASSPLIYEQYF.